The clone carrying this TCR beta chain was seen at least ten times. These data come from a study of T cells after yellow fever vaccination. About the study: It was SMART-Seq v4 Ultra Low Input that prepared the fractions with low cell numbers.

TCRdb recomputed calls from the 5' RACE reads with MiXCR, one row per CDR3 protein. The sample yields 200,000 to 250,000 distinct CDR3 sequences, more than 3% seen once. V lost 5 bases, J lost 6 bases, and 22 bases lay in between. This CDR3 contains 16 residues. CDR1 SGHTA and CDR2 FQGNSA come from the germline V gene. This specimen was CD4+ T cells sorted from PBMCs, taken 10 days after the yellow fever booster vaccination. The TCR originated in a man between 18 and 29 years old who received the YFV17D yellow fever vaccine. This chain links TRBV7-2 with TRBJ2-5; D is perhaps TRBD1 (6 bases). The CDR3 is CASSQEPRGGRKTQYF. The DNA of the CDR3 is TGTGCCAGCAGCCAAGAGCCCAGGGGTGGGAGAAAGACCCAGTACTTC.